Below, 14 T cell receptor beta chains from the same sample are listed, as sequenced in a study of PD-1 blockade in classical Hodgkin lymphoma. Noted time point: cycle 4 day 1 (C4D1), after more than five weeks of nivolumab. Each patient relapsed following autologous stem cell transplantation, and prior brentuximab vedotin exposure differed. Thawed PBMCs yielded CD4+ T cells through magnetic negative selection. Profiling relied on immunoSEQ multiplex PCR, and the TCRdb table lists in-frame clones only, not all of them. This table has some 19,000 clones, 60% to 80% appearing once. This sample comprised CD4+ T cells from blood, obtained before the fourth cycle of nivolumab. These TCRs come from a human donor with classical Hodgkin lymphoma.

The chain carries TRBV28 and TRBJ1-5, with 11 bases fitting TRBD1. The CDR3 spans 15 residues. J was trimmed by 7 bases and V by 5 bases; bases with no gene match: 7. The V gene's germline CDR1 is MDHEN and CDR2 SYDVKM. The CDR3 coding sequence is TGTGCCAGCAGTACCGGGACAGGGGGTTGGCAGCCCCAGCATTTT. Its translation: CASSTGTGGWQPQHF.

The V gene is TRBV19, the J gene TRBJ1-5; D is unclear. Trimming cost V 3 bases and J 7 bases, with 10 bases left between them. The CDR3 length is 13 residues. Germline V gene sequence: CDR1 LNHDA, CDR2 SQIVND (reference sequence). The CDR3 DNA sequence: TGTGCCAGTAGTATTCTGGAGAGACAGCCCCAGCATTTT. As protein: CASSILERQPQHF.

This chain connects TRBV19 to TRBJ1-5; TRBD1 matches at 7 bases. The germline V gene has CDR1 LNHDA and CDR2 SQIVND (reference sequence). V lost 1 base and J lost 5; bases outside the gene matches: 11. The CDR3 contains 17 residues. CDR3 residues: CASSIGGGQGVYQPQHF. As DNA, the CDR3 is TGTGCCAGTAGTATAGGGGGCGGTCAGGGGGTCTATCAGCCCCAGCATTTT.

The chain combines TRBV5-1 with TRBJ2-4; tentatively, D is TRBD1 (5 bases). Germline V gives CDR1 SGHRS, CDR2 YFSETQ. V was clipped by 2 bases and J by 8 bases, with 17 bases between them. The CDR3 has 15 residues. The CDR3, as DNA: TGCGCCAGCAGCTTAAATCCTGCAGGGTTAGACATTCAGTACTTC. Translating gives CASSLNPAGLDIQYF. The full variable domain, rest sourced from reference TRBV5-1 and TRBJ2-4, is KAGVTQTPRYLIKTRGQQVTLSCSPISGHRSVSWYQQTPGQGLQFLFEYFSETQRNKGNFPGRFSGRQFSNSRSEMNVSTLELGDSALYLCASSLNPAGLDIQYFGAGTRLSVL.

This chain uses TRBV6-6 with TRBJ2-7; the D call may be TRBD1 or TRBD2 (6 bases each). Germline CDR1 and CDR2: MNHNY and SVGAGI (reference sequence). Deletions cut 4 bases from V and 3 bases from J, with 10 bases between. This CDR3 is 13 amino acids long. The chain's CDR3 is CASSWGADYEQYF. CDR3 sequence (DNA): TGTGCCAGCAGTTGGGGGGCAGACTACGAGCAGTACTTC.

The genes are TRBV5-1 and TRBJ2-5; 8 positions agree with TRBD2. Germline assignment: CDR1 SGHRS and CDR2 YFSETQ. Trimming at V came to 0 bases and at J to 1 base, leaving 2 bases not matched to a gene. The CDR3 covers 15 residues. CDR3 sequence reads: CASSLGLATQETQYF. The CDR3 nucleotides read TGCGCCAGCAGCTTGGGACTAGCGACCCAAGAGACCCAGTACTTC.

The CDR3 DNA reads TGTGCCAGCAGCTTAAACGTGGGAGCGGCCTACGAGCAGTACTTC. It is translated as CASSLNVGAAYEQYF. The chain links TRBV7-3 to TRBJ2-7; D possibly corresponds to TRBD2 (5 bases). With 1 base removed from V and 2 bases from J, the gap between germline ends came to 12 bases. The CDR3 spans 15 residues. From germline, CDR1 is SGHTA and CDR2 FQGTGA.

The chain is built from TRBV10-2 and TRBJ2-1; 11 nucleotides agree with TRBD2. V was pared by 7 bases and J by 2 bases, with 4 bases of the junction left unmatched. In germline, CDR1 is WSHSY, CDR2 SAAADI. CDR3 size: 15 residues. CDR3 sequence reads: CASIATSGTYNEQFF. CDR3 nucleotide sequence: TGCGCCAGCATAGCGACTAGCGGGACCTACAATGAGCAGTTCTTC.

The chain joins TRBV5-1 to TRBJ2-7; the D call may be TRBD1 or TRBD2 (5 bases each). The germline V gene encodes CDR1 SGHRS and CDR2 YFSETQ. Trimming took off 4 bases at V and 5 bases at J, with 28 bases between the two ends. This CDR3 has 18 amino acids. CDR3 DNA sequence: TGCGCCAGCAGCGCCCGGGACGAGGGGTTTCTTAAGTCCCACGAGCAGTACTTC. It is translated as CASSARDEGFLKSHEQYF.

This rearrangement joins TRBV10-3 to TRBJ1-2, with TRBD1 identical over 7 bases. This CDR3 contains 13 residues. V lost 4 bases and J lost 4; bases outside the gene matches: 3. From germline, CDR1 is ENHRY and CDR2 SYGVKD. The CDR3: CAISAGGGYGYTF. In DNA form, the CDR3 reads TGTGCCATCAGTGCAGGGGGAGGCTATGGCTACACCTTC.

In its sample, this clone was seen a few times. The chain couples TRBV6-6 to TRBJ1-5; D is ambiguous. CDR3 length: 8 amino acids. Germline lookup yields CDR1 MNHNY and CDR2 SVGAGI (reference sequence). CDR3 region: CVPQPQHF. The DNA of the CDR3 is TGTGTCCCACAGCCCCAGCATTTT.

The rearrangement links TRBV5-1 to TRBJ2-2; D is unclear. The CDR3 sequence is 16 residues long. CDR1 and CDR2 (germline): SGHRS, YFSETQ. V was cut by 1 base and J by 0 bases, with 10 bases left in between. The CDR3 sequence is CASSLQADANTGELFF. For the CDR3, the DNA is TGCGCCAGCAGCTTGCAGGCGGACGCGAACACCGGGGAGCTGTTTTTT. Full variable domain (outside the CDR3, taken from reference TRBV5-1 and TRBJ2-2): KAGVTQTPRYLIKTRGQQVTLSCSPISGHRSVSWYQQTPGQGLQFLFEYFSETQRNKGNFPGRFSGRQFSNSRSEMNVSTLELGDSALYLCASSLQADANTGELFFGEGSRLTVL.

This chain's CDR3 is CASSWVGSLNTEAFF. The CDR3, as DNA: TGTGCCAGCAGCTGGGTGGGCTCGTTGAACACTGAAGCTTTCTTT. The chain recombines TRBV5-8 with TRBJ1-1; D is unresolved. V was pared by 3 bases and J by 0 bases, with 12 bases between. The CDR3 totals 15 residues. Germline CDR1 and CDR2: SGHTS and YDEGEE.

CDR3 residues: CASSLEETQYF. The CDR3 bases are TGTGCCAGCAGCTTAGAAGAGACCCAGTACTTC. V gene TRBV11-3 combines with J gene TRBJ2-5; D gene uncertain. Between the trimmed V and J ends, which lost 0 bases and 4 bases, there was a span of 0 bases. The V gene's germline CDR1 is SGHNT and CDR2 YENEEA. CDR3 length: 11 amino acids. The variable domain in full, completed from reference TRBV11-3 and TRBJ2-5, reads EAGVVQSPRYKIIEKKQPVAFWCNPISGHNTLYWYLQNLGQGPELLIRYENEEAVDDSQLPKDRFSAERLKGVDSTLKIQPAELGDSAVYLCASSLEETQYFGPGTRLLVL.